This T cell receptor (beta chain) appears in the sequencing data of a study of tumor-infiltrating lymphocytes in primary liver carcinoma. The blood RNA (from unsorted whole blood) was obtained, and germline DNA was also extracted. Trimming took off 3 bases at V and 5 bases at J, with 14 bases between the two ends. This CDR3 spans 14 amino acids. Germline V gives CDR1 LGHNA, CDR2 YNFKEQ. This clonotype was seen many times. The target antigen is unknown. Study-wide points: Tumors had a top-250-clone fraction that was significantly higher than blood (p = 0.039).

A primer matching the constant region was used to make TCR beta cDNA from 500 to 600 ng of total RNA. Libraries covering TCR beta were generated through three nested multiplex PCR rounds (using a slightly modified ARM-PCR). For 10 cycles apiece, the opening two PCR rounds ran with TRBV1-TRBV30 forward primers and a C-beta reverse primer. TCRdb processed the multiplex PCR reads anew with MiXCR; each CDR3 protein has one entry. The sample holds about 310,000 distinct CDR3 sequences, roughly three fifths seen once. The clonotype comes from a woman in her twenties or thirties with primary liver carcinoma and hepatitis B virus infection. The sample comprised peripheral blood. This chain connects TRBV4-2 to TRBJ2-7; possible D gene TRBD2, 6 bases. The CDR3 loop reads CASSHSGSFDEQYF. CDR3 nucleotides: TGTGCCAGCAGCCACTCCGGGAGTTTCGACGAGCAGTACTTC.